This T cell receptor beta chain was found in a study of blood T cell repertoires in COVID-19. Study details: Acute-phase and convalescent COVID-19 samples originated in the United States, Italy and Spain.

The ends were cut back, 2 bases at V and 6 bases at J, with 11 bases in the middle. Germline assignment: CDR1 SSHAT and CDR2 FNYEAQ (reference sequence). CDR3 size: 13 residues. Authors' processing steps: Scientists estimated how many nucleated cells there were by amplifying reference gene primers. The protocol was immunoSEQ multiplex PCR, while the TCRdb copy is restricted to in-frame clones and leaves out a portion. D and trimming come from the DNA, and the V and J calls and clone size come from that table. This table has about 47,000 clones, around 83% appearing once. What was sequenced was peripheral blood. V and J are TRBV7-7 and TRBJ2-7, with TRBD2 as a possible D gene (5 bases). This sequence was found in a man over 45 with acute or convalescent COVID-19. The CDR3 sequence is CASSLSRTGEQYF. In DNA, the CDR3 is TGTGCCAGCAGCTTAAGTAGGACTGGCGAGCAGTACTTC.